The rows below give T cell receptor beta chains drawn from one sample of a study of CD8+CD57+ T cells in acquired aplastic anemia. Each CDR3 protein is one row after TCRdb ran MiXCR on the reads. The repertoire holds around 200,000 distinct CDR3 sequences, about half seen once, with approximately 15% in the top ten. What was sequenced was sorted CD4+, CD8+, or CD8+CD57+ T cells (not recorded which) from PBMCs. The source of these receptors is a human donor in good health, serving as a control. The CDR3 runs from the conserved cysteine through the conserved F or W. D genes are given only for firm matches. Clone size appears in some rows only: once, few, many, or a class for an expanded clone.

clone_size	j_call	v_call	d_call	cdr3_nt	cdr3_aa
NA	TRBJ1-4	TRBV18	TRBD1	TGTGCCAGCTCACGGAAAAGGACAGGGCCAAGCGAAAAACTGTTTTTT	CASSRKRTGPSEKLFF
NA	TRBJ2-3	TRBV20-1	TRBD1	TGCAGTGCATGGACAGGGGGCACAGATACGCAGTATTTT	CSAWTGGTDTQYF
few	TRBJ1-2	TRBV6-5	NA	TGTGCCAGCACGGGCCTGCCCAACTATGGCTACACCTTC	CASTGLPNYGYTF
NA	TRBJ2-3	TRBV9	TRBD2	TGTGCCAGCAGCCCACGAGGGGGTAGCGGGGGGCGCACAGATACGCAGTATTTT	CASSPRGGSGGRTDTQYF
few	TRBJ2-7	TRBV5-1	TRBD2	TGCGCCAGCAGCTGGACCGGGACTAGCGGAGTGGAGCAGTACTTC	CASSWTGTSGVEQYF
NA	TRBJ2-7	TRBV7-9	NA	TGTGCCAGCAGCTTATTAAAAAGGCTAGCGATTTACTACTACGAGCAGTACTTC	CASSLLKRLAIYYYEQYF
NA	TRBJ2-5	TRBV2	TRBD2	TGTGCCAGCAGAGAACCTAGCGGGGGCCAAGAGACCCAGTACTTC	CASREPSGGQETQYF
many	TRBJ1-2	TRBV19	NA	TGTGCCAGTAGTATTAAGACAGACTACTATGGCTACACCTTC	CASSIKTDYYGYTF
once	TRBJ1-6	TRBV10-3	TRBD1	TGTGCCATCAGTGACCAGGGGGGTGATTCACCCCTCCACTTT	CAISDQGGDSPLHF
once	TRBJ2-1	TRBV24-1	NA	TGTGCCACCATGGGCACGGGTATCCATGAGCAGTTCTTC	CATMGTGIHEQFF
NA	TRBJ2-5	TRBV10-2	TRBD1	TGCGCCAGCAACGCCAGGGGGCAAGAGACCCAGTACTTC	CASNARGQETQYF
few	TRBJ2-1	TRBV5-1	NA	TGCGCCAGCAGCTTGGGGGAGAGCTCCTACAATGAGCAGTTCTTC	CASSLGESSYNEQFF
NA	TRBJ2-5	TRBV5-4	NA	TGTGCCAGCAGCTTTGGGCTAGGCGGACAAGAGACCCAGTACTTC	CASSFGLGGQETQYF
once	TRBJ2-3	TRBV24-1	TRBD1	TGTGCCATCGAGTCCGCGGTTCCGGGACAGGGTACGCAGTATTTT	CAIESAVPGQGTQYF
many	TRBJ1-6	TRBV19	NA	TGTGCCAGTACCAGGGGATGGGGCTCCTATAATTCACCCCTCCACTTT	CASTRGWGSYNSPLHF
many	TRBJ1-6	TRBV20-1	NA	TGCAGTGGTTCAGGGGTTGATTCACCCCTCCACTTT	CSGSGVDSPLHF
many	TRBJ1-2	TRBV3-1	NA	TGTGCCAGCAGCCAAAACAGGGATGGTGGCTACACCTTC	CASSQNRDGGYTF
NA	TRBJ1-1	TRBV12-3/TRBV12-4	NA	TGTGCCAGCAGTCACGGATACGCTGAAACTTTCTTT	CASSHGYAETFF
NA	TRBJ1-1	TRBV10-3	TRBD1	TGTGCCATCAGTGCCGGGACAGCGACCTCGAACACTGAAGCTTTCTTT	CAISAGTATSNTEAFF
many	TRBJ1-1	TRBV6-5	NA	TGTGCCAGCAGTTACAAGGGAAGTGAAGCTTTCTTT	CASSYKGSEAFF
NA	TRBJ1-1	TRBV30	NA	TGTGCCTGGAGTGTATTTTCTTGGACTGAAGCTTTCTTT	CAWSVFSWTEAFF
NA	TRBJ2-7	TRBV28	NA	TGTGCCAGCAGTGAAGACAGGCAGGGCCTCCTAGGGGGGGGGGAGTACTTC	CASSEDRQGLLGGGEYF
NA	TRBJ1-2	TRBV19	NA	TGTGCCAGTAGCATCAGGGGCGAGAATGGCTACGCCTTC	CASSIRGENGYAF
NA	TRBJ2-7	TRBV29-1	NA	TGCAGCGTTTTAAGACAGGTCAGCTCCTACGAGCAGTACTTC	CSVLRQVSSYEQYF
NA	TRBJ1-5	TRBV10-1	NA	TGCGCCGGCACCATTAGCCCAGGGAAGGTAGATAGCAATCAGCCCCAGCATTTT	CAGTISPGKVDSNQPQHF
NA	TRBJ2-7	TRBV2	NA	TGTGCCAGCAGTGACAGTTACTACGAGCAGTACTTC	CASSDSYYEQYF
once	TRBJ2-7	TRBV10-3	TRBD1	TGTGCCATCAGGGGGGACAGGGGAAATGGGCAGTACTTC	CAIRGDRGNGQYF
many	TRBJ1-1	TRBV19	NA	TGTGCCAGTAGTACCCACCCCGGCGTTGAAGCTTTCTTT	CASSTHPGVEAFF
few	TRBJ2-3	TRBV18	NA	TGTGCCAGCTCACCCTCGGGACAGCGCGGGAATACGCAGTATTTT	CASSPSGQRGNTQYF
NA	TRBJ2-7	TRBV20-1	TRBD1	TGCAGTGCTTTTCGGACAGGGATTAACGAGCAGTACTTC	CSAFRTGINEQYF
many	TRBJ2-7	TRBV6-1	NA	TGTGCCAGCAGTGGGGGTACGCGCGCCTACGAGCAGTACTTC	CASSGGTRAYEQYF
few	TRBJ1-2	TRBV2	TRBD1	TGTGCCAGCAGACGAATCGGGACAGGGTCGACTAACTATGGCTACACCTTC	CASRRIGTGSTNYGYTF
few	TRBJ2-7	TRBV10-2	TRBD2	TGCGCCAGCAACGCCGGGACTAGCGGCTACGAGCAGTACTTC	CASNAGTSGYEQYF
many	TRBJ1-6	TRBV10-3	NA	TGTGCCATCAGGAGACAGGCCTATAATTCACCCCTCCACTTT	CAIRRQAYNSPLHF
NA	TRBJ2-5	TRBV24-1	NA	TGTGCCAGCATTGACCCGGGACGGATTAAAGAGACCCAGTACTTC	CASIDPGRIKETQYF
once	TRBJ2-3	TRBV5-1	NA	TGCGCCAGCAGCCCCGGTGGCAGGGATCCAGATACGCAGTATTTT	CASSPGGRDPDTQYF
NA	TRBJ1-2	TRBV14	TRBD1	TGTGCCAGCAGCCAGACAGGGGAAGGACGCTATGGCTACACCTTC	CASSQTGEGRYGYTF
many	TRBJ1-2	TRBV5-1	TRBD1	TGCGCCAGCAGTAGCTCCCGGACAGGGGATGGCTACACCTTC	CASSSSRTGDGYTF
NA	TRBJ2-1	TRBV7-9	TRBD2	TGTGCCAGCAGCCGGACTAGCGGGGGGGCATCACCGTCGCATGAGCAGTTCTTC	CASSRTSGGASPSHEQFF
many	TRBJ2-7	TRBV6-2/TRBV6-3	TRBD1	TGTGCCAGCAGTTACTCGACTTCGGGACAGCCCTACGAGCAGTACTTC	CASSYSTSGQPYEQYF
many	TRBJ2-1	TRBV14	TRBD2	TGTGCCAGCAGCCCGGGACTAGCGGGGGGCTTGGAGCAGTTCTTC	CASSPGLAGGLEQFF
many	TRBJ1-1	TRBV19	NA	TGTGCCAGTAGTACCTTCGACAGTAACACTGAAGCTTTCTTT	CASSTFDSNTEAFF
many	TRBJ2-3	TRBV5-6	NA	TGTGCCAGCACCGAAATCGGGCTTTACACAGATACGCAGTATTTT	CASTEIGLYTDTQYF